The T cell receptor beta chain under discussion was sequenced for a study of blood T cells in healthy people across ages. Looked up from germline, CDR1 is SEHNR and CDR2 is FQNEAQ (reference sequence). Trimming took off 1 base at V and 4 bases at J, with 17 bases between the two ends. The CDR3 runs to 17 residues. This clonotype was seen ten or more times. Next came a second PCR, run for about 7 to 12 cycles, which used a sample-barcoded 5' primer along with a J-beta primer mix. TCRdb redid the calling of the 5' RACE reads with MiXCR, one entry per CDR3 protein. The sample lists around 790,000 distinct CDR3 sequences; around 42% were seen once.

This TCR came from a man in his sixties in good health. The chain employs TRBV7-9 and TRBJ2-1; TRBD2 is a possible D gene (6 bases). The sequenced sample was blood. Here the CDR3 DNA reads TGTGCCAGCAGCTTAGTAAGGGCGGGGAGAGGGTACAATGAGCAGTTCTTC. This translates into CASSLVRAGRGYNEQFF.